This TCR beta chain derives from a study of identical twins. Study results and limitations: Fewer insertions marked abundant cord blood beta clonotypes; young adult naive trended weakly, memory not at all.

With 5 bases clipped from V and 0 bases from J, the junction kept 7 bases outside the gene matches. From germline, CDR1 is SGHAT and CDR2 FQNNGV. This CDR3 is 17 amino acids long. A remark on this clonotype: Antigen: not known.

Each cDNA held unique molecular identifiers, and template switching gave it a universal primer site. TCRdb recomputed calls from the 5' RACE reads with MiXCR, one row per CDR3 protein. This sample yields 1.5 million to 2 million distinct CDR3 sequences, of which less than 35% are seen a single time; less than 0.35% belongs to the top ten. The clonotype originates from a newborn girl in good health. Sequencing was carried out using cord blood. The J gene is TRBJ2-7, the V gene TRBV11-2; 13 positions agree with TRBD2. CDR3 in amino acids: CASSRGLAGADSYEQYF. The CDR3 bases are TGTGCCAGCAGCCGAGGACTAGCGGGGGCCGACTCCTACGAGCAGTACTTC.